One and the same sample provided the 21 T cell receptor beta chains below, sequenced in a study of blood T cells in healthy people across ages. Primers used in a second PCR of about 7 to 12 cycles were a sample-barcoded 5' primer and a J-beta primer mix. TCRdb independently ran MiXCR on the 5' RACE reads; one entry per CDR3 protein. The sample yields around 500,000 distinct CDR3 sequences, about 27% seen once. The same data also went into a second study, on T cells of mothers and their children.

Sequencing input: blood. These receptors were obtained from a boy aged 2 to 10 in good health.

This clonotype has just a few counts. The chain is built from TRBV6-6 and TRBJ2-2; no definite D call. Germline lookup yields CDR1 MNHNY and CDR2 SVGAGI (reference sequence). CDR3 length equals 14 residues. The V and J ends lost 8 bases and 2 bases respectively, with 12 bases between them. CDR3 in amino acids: CASGMSENTGELFF. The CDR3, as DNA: TGTGCCAGCGGGATGTCGGAAAACACCGGGGAGCTGTTTTTT.

The CDR3 DNA sequence: TGTGCCAGCAGGGAGACAGGGGCTGGGGCCAACGTCCTGACTTTC. It translates to CASRETGAGANVLTF. This chain uses TRBV2 with TRBJ2-6; 8 nucleotides match TRBD1. V shed 6 bases, J shed 2 bases, and the junction held 3 bases outside the gene matches. Germline lookup yields CDR1 SNHLY and CDR2 FYNNEI. There are 15 residues in the CDR3.

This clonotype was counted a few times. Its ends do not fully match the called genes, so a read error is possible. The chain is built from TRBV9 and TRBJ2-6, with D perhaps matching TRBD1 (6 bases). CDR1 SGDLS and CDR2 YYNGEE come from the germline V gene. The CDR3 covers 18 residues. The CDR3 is CASSAGDLTFSGANGLTF. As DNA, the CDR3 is TGTGCCAGCAGCGCAGGGGATCTAACCTTCTCTGGGGCCAACGGCCTGACTTTC.

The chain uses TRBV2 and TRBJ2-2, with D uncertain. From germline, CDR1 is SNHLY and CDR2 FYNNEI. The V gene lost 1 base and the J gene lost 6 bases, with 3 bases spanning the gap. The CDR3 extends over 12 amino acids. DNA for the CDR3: TGTGCCAGCAGTGAAGATTCCGGGGAGCTGTTTTTT. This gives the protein CASSEDSGELFF.

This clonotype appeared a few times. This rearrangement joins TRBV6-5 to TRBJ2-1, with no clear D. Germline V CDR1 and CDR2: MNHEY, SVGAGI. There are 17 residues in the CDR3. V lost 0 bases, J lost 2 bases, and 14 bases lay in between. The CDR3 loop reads CASSYSLSRSPYNEQFF. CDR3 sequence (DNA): TGTGCCAGCAGTTACTCGCTGAGCAGGTCGCCCTACAATGAGCAGTTCTTC.

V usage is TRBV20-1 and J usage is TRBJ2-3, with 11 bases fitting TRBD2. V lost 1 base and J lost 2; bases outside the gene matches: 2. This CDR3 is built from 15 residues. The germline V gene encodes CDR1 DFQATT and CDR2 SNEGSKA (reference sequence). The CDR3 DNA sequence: TGCAGTGCTAGAGTTAGCGGGGGGGCCACAGATACGCAGTATTTT. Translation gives CSARVSGGATDTQYF.

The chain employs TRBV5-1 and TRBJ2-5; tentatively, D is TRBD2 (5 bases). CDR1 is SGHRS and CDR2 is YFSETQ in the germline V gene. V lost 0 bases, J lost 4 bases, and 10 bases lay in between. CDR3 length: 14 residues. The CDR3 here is CASSLVTSPETQYF. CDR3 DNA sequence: TGCGCCAGCAGCTTGGTAACTAGTCCAGAGACCCAGTACTTC.

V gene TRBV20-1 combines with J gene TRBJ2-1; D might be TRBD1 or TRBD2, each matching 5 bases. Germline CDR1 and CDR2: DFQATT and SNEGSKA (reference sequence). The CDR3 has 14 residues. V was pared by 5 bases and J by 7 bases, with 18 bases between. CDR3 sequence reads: CSAELPGASNEQFF. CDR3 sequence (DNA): TGCAGTGCTGAGCTTCCCGGGGCCTCTAATGAGCAGTTCTTC.

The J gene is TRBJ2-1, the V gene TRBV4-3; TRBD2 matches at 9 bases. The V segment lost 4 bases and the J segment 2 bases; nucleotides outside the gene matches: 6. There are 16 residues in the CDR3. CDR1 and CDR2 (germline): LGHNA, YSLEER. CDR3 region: CASSPSRTSAYNEQFF. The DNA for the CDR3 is TGCGCCAGCAGCCCCTCGCGGACTAGCGCCTACAATGAGCAGTTCTTC.

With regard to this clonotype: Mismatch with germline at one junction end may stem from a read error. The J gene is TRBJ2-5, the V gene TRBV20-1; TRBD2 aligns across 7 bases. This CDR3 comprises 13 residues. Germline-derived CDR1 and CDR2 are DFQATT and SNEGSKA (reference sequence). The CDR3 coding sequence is TGCAGTGCTATAGGACTAGACCAAGAGAACCAGTACTTC. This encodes CSAIGLDQENQYF.

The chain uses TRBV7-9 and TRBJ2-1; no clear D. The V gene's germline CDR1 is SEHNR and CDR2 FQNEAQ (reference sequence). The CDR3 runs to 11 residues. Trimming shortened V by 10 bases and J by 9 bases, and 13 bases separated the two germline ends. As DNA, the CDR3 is TGTGCCATATCAACTCAGAGTGAGCAGTTCTTC. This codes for CAISTQSEQFF.

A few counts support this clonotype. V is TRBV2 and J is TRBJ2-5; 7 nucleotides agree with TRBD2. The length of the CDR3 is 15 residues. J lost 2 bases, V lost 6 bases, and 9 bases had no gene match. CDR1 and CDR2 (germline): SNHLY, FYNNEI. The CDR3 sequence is CASRVTSGGQETQYF. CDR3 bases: TGTGCCAGCAGGGTGACGTCCGGGGGGCAAGAGACCCAGTACTTC.

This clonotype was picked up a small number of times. The CDR3 sequence is CASSGVRTVNTGELFF. As DNA, the CDR3 is TGTGCCAGCAGCGGAGTACGGACGGTGAACACCGGGGAGCTGTTTTTT. The rearrangement uses TRBV7-9 and TRBJ2-2; D gene ambiguous. CDR1 is SEHNR and CDR2 is FQNEAQ in the germline V gene (reference sequence). This CDR3 has 16 residues. The ends were cut back, 5 bases at V and 1 base at J, with 14 bases in the middle.

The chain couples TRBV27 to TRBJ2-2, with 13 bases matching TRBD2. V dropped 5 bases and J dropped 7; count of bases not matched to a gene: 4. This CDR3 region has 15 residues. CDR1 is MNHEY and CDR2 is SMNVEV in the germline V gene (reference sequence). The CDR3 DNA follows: TGTGCCAGCAGTCCTACTAGCGGGAGGGACGGGGAGCTGTTTTTT. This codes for CASSPTSGRDGELFF.

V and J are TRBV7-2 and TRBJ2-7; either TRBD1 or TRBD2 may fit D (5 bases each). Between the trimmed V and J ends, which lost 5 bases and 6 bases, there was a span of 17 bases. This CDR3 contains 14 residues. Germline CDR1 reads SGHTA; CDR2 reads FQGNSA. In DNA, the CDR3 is TGTGCCAGCAGCGGGGGTCGTGGCCTACCCGAGCAGTACTTC. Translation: CASSGGRGLPEQYF.

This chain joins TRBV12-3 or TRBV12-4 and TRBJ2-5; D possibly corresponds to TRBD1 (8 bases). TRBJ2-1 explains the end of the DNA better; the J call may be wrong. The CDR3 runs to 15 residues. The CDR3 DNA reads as TGTGCCAGCAGTTTGGGGGGGACAGGCTCCAATGAGCAGTTCTTC. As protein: CASSLGGTGSNEQFF.

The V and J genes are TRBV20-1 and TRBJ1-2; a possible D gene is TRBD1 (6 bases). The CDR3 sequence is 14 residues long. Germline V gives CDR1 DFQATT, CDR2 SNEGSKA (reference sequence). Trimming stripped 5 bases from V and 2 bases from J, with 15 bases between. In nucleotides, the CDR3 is TGCAGTGCTTACCACCCTACAGGGAACTATGGCTACACCTTC. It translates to CSAYHPTGNYGYTF.

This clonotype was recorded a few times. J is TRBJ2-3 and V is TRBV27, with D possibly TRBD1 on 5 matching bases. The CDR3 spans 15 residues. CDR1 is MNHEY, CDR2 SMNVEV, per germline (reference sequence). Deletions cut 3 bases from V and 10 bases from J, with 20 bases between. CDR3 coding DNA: TGTGCCAGCAGTTTCGGCGCCCCGATAGGGGATGCGCAGTATTTT. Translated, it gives CASSFGAPIGDAQYF.

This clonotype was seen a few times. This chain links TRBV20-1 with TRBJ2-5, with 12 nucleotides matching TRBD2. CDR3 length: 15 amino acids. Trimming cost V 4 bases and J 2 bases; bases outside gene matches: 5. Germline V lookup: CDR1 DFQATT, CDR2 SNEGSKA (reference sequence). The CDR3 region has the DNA TGCAGTGCTACCCGACTAGCGGGGGTACAAGAGACCCAGTACTTC. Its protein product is CSATRLAGVQETQYF.

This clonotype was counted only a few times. CDR3: CASSLSGRAGGGRTQYF. The CDR3 DNA reads TGTGCCAGCAGTTTAAGCGGGAGGGCCGGCGGGGGCAGGACGCAGTATTTT. The J gene is TRBJ2-3, the V gene TRBV2, with 10 bases fitting TRBD2. Per germline, CDR1 SNHLY and CDR2 FYNNEI. The CDR3 totals 17 residues. With V trimmed by 5 bases and J by 9 bases, 17 bases remained unmatched. The complete variable domain, with remaining parts taken from reference TRBV2 and TRBJ2-3, reads EPEVTQTPSHQVTQMGQEVILRCVPISNHLYFYWYRQILGQKVEFLVSFYNNEISEKSEIFDDQFSVERPDGSNFTLKIRSTKLEDSAMYFCASSLSGRAGGGRTQYFGPGTRLTVL.

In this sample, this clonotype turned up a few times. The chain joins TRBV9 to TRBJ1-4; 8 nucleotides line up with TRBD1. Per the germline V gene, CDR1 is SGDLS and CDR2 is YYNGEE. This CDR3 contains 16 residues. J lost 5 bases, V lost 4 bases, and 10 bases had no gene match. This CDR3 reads CASSPRQGARNEKLFF. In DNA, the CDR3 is TGTGCCAGCAGCCCAAGGCAGGGGGCGAGGAATGAAAAACTGTTTTTT.